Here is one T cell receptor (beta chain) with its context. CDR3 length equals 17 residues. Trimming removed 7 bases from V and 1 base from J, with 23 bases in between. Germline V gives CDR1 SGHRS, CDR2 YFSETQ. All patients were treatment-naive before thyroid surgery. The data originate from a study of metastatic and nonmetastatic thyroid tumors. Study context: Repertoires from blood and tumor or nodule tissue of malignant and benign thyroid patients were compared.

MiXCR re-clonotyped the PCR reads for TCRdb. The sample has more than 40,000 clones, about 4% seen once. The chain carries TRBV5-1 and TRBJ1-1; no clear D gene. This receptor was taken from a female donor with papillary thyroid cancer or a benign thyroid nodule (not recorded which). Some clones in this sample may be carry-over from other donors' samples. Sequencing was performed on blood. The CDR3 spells CASRRRPPAWENTEAFF. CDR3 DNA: TGCGCCAGCCGTCGACGGCCCCCTGCATGGGAGAACACTGAAGCTTTCTTT.